This T cell receptor (beta chain) was captured by sequencing in a study of cytomegalovirus exposure and HLA in healthy donors. The study, taken as a whole, reports: On later analysis, the bulk of CMV-associated TCR beta chains appeared to be HLA-restricted. A later analysis revealed that TCR association rates differed between HLA loci, peaking at DRB1 and bottoming out at HLA-C.

Points on this clone: The antigen remains undetermined.

Amplification used 60 Vbeta primers and 13 Jbeta primers. Here immunoSEQ multiplex PCR was the method, and the copy in TCRdb shows in-frame clones only, minus some. The repertoire holds approximately 70,000 clones, with around 74% as singletons. This clonotype was sampled from a woman in her fifties or sixties in good health and CMV-seropositive. Specimen: PBMCs.

In DNA form, the CDR3 reads TGTGCCAGCAGGGTCAGACAGACCGGGGAGCTGTTTTTT. It translates to CASRVRQTGELFF. The chain is built from TRBV2 and TRBJ2-2, with a possible D match to TRBD1 (5 bases). With 6 bases removed from V and 5 bases from J, the gap between germline ends came to 10 bases. This CDR3 contains 13 residues. Per germline, CDR1 SNHLY and CDR2 FYNNEI. Full variable domain (remainder filled in from reference TRBV2 and TRBJ2-2): EPEVTQTPSHQVTQMGQEVILRCVPISNHLYFYWYRQILGQKVEFLVSFYNNEISEKSEIFDDQFSVERPDGSNFTLKIRSTKLEDSAMYFCASRVRQTGELFFGEGSRLTVL.